This T cell receptor (beta chain) originates from a study of blood T cell repertoires in COVID-19. On the study more broadly: Spain, Italy and the United States supplied samples that represented acute and convalescent COVID-19. Nucleic acid was either cDNA or gDNA, and it came from T cells, B-cell-depleted T cells, or PBMCs.

The length of the CDR3 is 17 residues. CDR1 and CDR2 (germline): SGHKS, YYEKEE (reference sequence). The V gene lost 0 bases and the J gene lost 0 bases, with 10 bases spanning the gap. In the original workflow: Amplifying reference gene primers gave estimates of nucleated cell counts. Sequenced by immunoSEQ multiplex PCR; TCRdb stores in-frame clones only, minus some. From that table come the V and J calls and clone size; the DNA was used to work out D and trimming. Of approximately 290,000 clones listed, roughly 90% are singletons. This clone appeared a single time. The sample comprised peripheral blood. The receptor was derived from a man aged 25-45 years with acute or convalescent COVID-19. The V call is TRBV5-5, the J call TRBJ2-6, with D hard to call. DNA of the CDR3: TGTGCCAGCAGCTTGGCAGGTGCCAACTCTGGGGCCAACGTCCTGACTTTC. Translating gives CASSLAGANSGANVLTF.